This T cell receptor (beta chain) emerged from a study of T cells after yellow fever vaccination. Trimming removed 9 bases from V and 6 bases from J, with 13 bases in between. The CDR3 is 12 residues long. Germline V CDR1 and CDR2: SNHLY, FYNNEI. This clonotype was observed a single time. TCRdb fed the 5' RACE reads into MiXCR, producing one record per CDR3 protein. The table has about 220,000 distinct CDR3 sequences, more than 6.5% seen once. The sequencing here drew on CD4+ T cells sorted from PBMCs, taken on the day of the yellow fever booster vaccination. The genes are TRBV2 and TRBJ2-3; weak D call: TRBD2 (5 bases). This receptor was taken from a man aged 30 to 39 who received the YFV17D yellow fever vaccine. In nucleotides, the CDR3 is TGTGCCAGTGATCAGCGAGGGGATACGCAGTATTTT. Residues: CASDQRGDTQYF.